One sample yielded the 25 T cell receptor beta chains listed below, sequenced in a study of T cells in Graves' hyperthyroidism and ophthalmopathy. Template material for amplifying TCR beta CDR3 regions consisted of RNA transcripts. HTBI primers were the set used in a first-round RT-PCR of the TCR CDR3. MiXCR was run by TCRdb on the multiplex PCR reads, yielding one entry per CDR3 protein. The sample has around 610,000 distinct CDR3 sequences, about 14% seen once; the top ten hold about 4.5%. Sequenced input: blood. The receptors come from a woman between 35 and 50 years old with Graves' ophthalmopathy.

This clonotype was recorded many times. The CDR3 reads CSVDPGAGRLRDTEAFF. CDR3 DNA sequence: TGCAGCGTCGACCCGGGGGCAGGGAGGCTGCGCGACACTGAAGCTTTCTTT. This rearrangement joins TRBV29-1 to TRBJ1-1, with a tentative D call TRBD1 (6 bases). Germline-derived CDR1 and CDR2 are SQVTM and ANQGSEA. This CDR3 has 17 amino acids. The germline V and J ends were trimmed by 6 bases and 3 bases, with 26 bases remaining between them.

The CDR3: CASSLGVSSGNTIYF. CDR3 DNA sequence: TGTGCCAGCAGTTTAGGGGTGTCCTCTGGAAACACCATATATTTT. The gene calls are TRBV27 and TRBJ1-3, with no clear D. The V end was cut by 2 bases, the J end by 0 bases, with 8 bases between. The V gene's germline CDR1 is MNHEY and CDR2 SMNVEV (reference sequence). CDR3 length: 15 residues.

This clonotype has ten or more counts. The chain carries TRBV5-1 and TRBJ2-7; D perhaps matches TRBD2 (5 bases). The CDR3 runs 12 residues. Trimming took off 4 bases at V and 7 bases at J, with 12 bases between the two ends. The germline V gene encodes CDR1 SGHRS and CDR2 YFSETQ. The CDR3: CASSPSGEEQYF. CDR3 coding DNA: TGCGCCAGCAGCCCCTCTGGGGAGGAGCAGTACTTC.

CDR3 residues: CATGLAGGEQYF. In DNA form, the CDR3 reads TGTGCCACCGGACTAGCGGGAGGCGAGCAGTACTTC. The rearrangement joins TRBV6-1 to TRBJ2-7; 14 positions agree with TRBD2. This CDR3 spans 12 amino acids. Germline values: CDR1 MNHNS, CDR2 SASEGT. V lost 10 bases, J lost 6 bases, and 2 bases stayed unmatched.

This clonotype appeared many times. Here the CDR3 reads CASSQGWGQPQHF. CDR3 bases: TGTGCCAGCAGTCAGGGCTGGGGTCAGCCCCAGCATTTT. J is TRBJ1-5 and V is TRBV6-2 or TRBV6-3, with D possibly TRBD1 on 5 matching bases. CDR3 length equals 13 residues. V shed 5 bases and J shed 6 bases, with 11 bases lying between them. In germline, CDR1 is MNHEY, CDR2 SVGEGT.

On this clonotype itself: At one boundary the junction diverges from the germline segment, which might be a read error. This rearrangement joins TRBV11-2 to TRBJ2-2; 11 nucleotides agree with TRBD2. Germline assignment: CDR1 SGHAT and CDR2 FQNNGV. This CDR3 has 17 amino acids. The CDR3 here is CASSLVTSGVGTWELFF. CDR3 nucleotide sequence: TGTGCCAGCAGCTTAGTGACTAGCGGGGTGGGCACCTGGGAGCTGTTTTTT.

J is TRBJ2-7 and V is TRBV7-2, with TRBD2 matching over 8 bases. The CDR3 has 16 amino acids. V gave up 2 bases and J gave up 3 bases; unmatched junction bases: 9. Germline loops: CDR1 SGHTA, CDR2 FQGNSA. CDR3 loop: CASSLRTGREGYEQYF. The CDR3 nucleotides are TGTGCCAGCAGCTTAAGAACGGGACGGGAGGGCTACGAGCAGTACTTC.

This clonotype was seen ten or more times. J is TRBJ2-7 and V is TRBV6-2 or TRBV6-3, with D unresolved. The CDR3 runs 14 residues. V gave up 6 bases and J gave up 0 bases, with 12 bases separating them. Germline CDR1 is MNHEY and CDR2 is SVGEGT. CDR3 sequence reads: CASRPRANSYEQYF. CDR3 sequence (DNA): TGTGCCAGCAGGCCCCGGGCCAACTCCTACGAGCAGTACTTC.

About this clonotype: One end of the junction is discordant with germline, which a read error may explain. The chain employs TRBV27 and TRBJ2-2; tentative D call: TRBD2 (6 bases). The CDR3 spans 14 residues. Germline lookup yields CDR1 MNHEY and CDR2 SMNVEV (reference sequence). CDR3 sequence (DNA): TGTGCCAGCAGTATAGTTAGGGAAACCGGGGGGCTGTTTTTT. Encoded protein: CASSIVRETGGLFF.

For the CDR3, the DNA is TGTGCCAGCAGCCAAGATGCCGGGCGGCACATTCAGTACTTC. Protein product: CASSQDAGRHIQYF. The V call is TRBV3-1, the J call TRBJ2-4; no reliable D call. V was trimmed by 0 bases and J by 8 bases, leaving 11 bases between them. The CDR3 loop spans 14 amino acids. Per the germline V gene, CDR1 is LGHDT and CDR2 is YNNKEL (reference sequence). Combining the CDR3 with reference TRBV3-1 and TRBJ2-4 gives the whole variable domain DTAVSQTPKYLVTQMGNDKSIKCEQNLGHDTMYWYKQDSKKFLKIMFSYNNKELIINETVPNRFSPKSPDKAHLNLHINSLELGDSAVYFCASSQDAGRHIQYFGAGTRLSVL.

The sample holds a few counts of this clonotype. The genes are TRBV5-1 and TRBJ2-6; 9 bases match TRBD1. The CDR3 contains 17 residues. V lost 5 bases and J lost 0; bases outside the gene matches: 6. Per germline, CDR1 SGHRS and CDR2 YFSETQ. The CDR3 sequence: CASRQGASSSGANVLTF. The CDR3 nucleotides read TGCGCCAGCAGACAGGGGGCTTCGAGCTCTGGGGCCAACGTCCTGACTTTC.

This clonotype was picked up many times. The V and J genes are TRBV10-3 and TRBJ2-7; 9 bases align to TRBD2. Germline lookup yields CDR1 ENHRY and CDR2 SYGVKD. The V and J ends lost 10 bases and 1 base, in that order; junction bases with no gene match: 11. The CDR3 sequence is 15 residues long. The CDR3 sequence: CATFEPTSGSYEQYF. The CDR3 bases are TGTGCCACCTTTGAACCGACTAGCGGATCCTACGAGCAGTACTTC.

The chain uses TRBV30 and TRBJ2-4, with a weak D call TRBD1 (5 bases). This CDR3 has 13 residues. V lost 3 bases to trimming and J lost 0 bases, with 6 bases between them. Per the germline V gene, CDR1 is GTSNPN and CDR2 is SVGIG (reference sequence). The CDR3 region is CAWRGRAKNIQYF. The CDR3 nucleotides are TGTGCCTGGAGGGGGCGAGCCAAAAACATTCAGTACTTC.

This clonotype was detected many times. The chain employs TRBV28 and TRBJ1-5, with unresolved D. Trimming pared 6 bases from V and 0 bases from J, leaving 12 bases between. The CDR3 loop spans 15 amino acids. Germline lookup yields CDR1 MDHEN and CDR2 SYDVKM. CDR3 amino acids: CASSSGLYSNQPQHF. The CDR3 DNA is TGTGCCAGCAGCTCGGGATTATATAGCAATCAGCCCCAGCATTTT.

There are many counts of this clonotype. The gene calls are TRBV30 and TRBJ1-1; D possibly corresponds to TRBD1 (5 bases). The CDR3 has 14 residues. Trimming pared 4 bases from V and 7 bases from J, leaving 19 bases between. CDR1 and CDR2 (germline): GTSNPN, SVGIG (reference sequence). CDR3 DNA sequence: TGTGCCTGGACTTACAGGCCTCTCCCAGGTGAAGCTTTCTTT. Translation: CAWTYRPLPGEAFF.

This chain joins TRBV6-5 and TRBJ2-5; possibly TRBD1 for D (5 bases). V lost 4 bases and J lost 5, with 11 bases in between. The germline gives CDR1 MNHEY, CDR2 SVGAGI. There are 13 residues in the CDR3. The CDR3 DNA sequence: TGTGCCAGCAGTTCCAGCAGGGCCGAGACCCAGTACTTC. Encoded protein: CASSSSRAETQYF.

The rearrangement uses TRBV7-8 and TRBJ2-7, with 8 positions matching TRBD1. Germline trimming cut 1 base from V and 4 bases from J; bases unmatched to any gene: 9. Germline lookup yields CDR1 SGHVS and CDR2 FQNEAQ. The CDR3 is 16 amino acids. This CDR3 reads CASSLGTGTSPYEQYF. CDR3 coding DNA: TGTGCCAGCAGCTTAGGGACAGGGACTTCCCCTTACGAGCAGTACTTC. Complete variable domain (other parts from reference TRBV7-8 and TRBJ2-7): GAGVSQSPRYKVAKRGQDVALRCDPISGHVSLFWYQQALGQGPEFLTYFQNEAQLDKSGLPSDRFFAERPEGSVSTLKIQRTQQEDSAVYLCASSLGTGTSPYEQYFGPGTRLTVT.

V gene TRBV5-5 combines with J gene TRBJ2-2; 7 bases line up with TRBD2. Per germline, CDR1 SGHKS and CDR2 YYEKEE (reference sequence). Germline trimming cut 0 bases from V and 2 bases from J; bases unmatched to any gene: 4. This CDR3 region has 16 residues. The CDR3 reads CASSLGPSGNTGELFF. Written as DNA, the CDR3 is TGTGCCAGCAGCTTGGGGCCTAGCGGAAACACCGGGGAGCTGTTTTTT.

This clonotype occurred many times. The rearrangement joins TRBV6-1 to TRBJ2-7, with 8 bases identical to TRBD1. This CDR3 spans 13 amino acids. Germline lookup yields CDR1 MNHNS and CDR2 SASEGT. With 4 bases clipped from V and 3 bases from J, the junction kept 2 bases outside the gene matches. CDR3: CASSGDRIYEQYF. The CDR3 coding sequence is TGTGCCAGCAGTGGGGACAGGATCTACGAGCAGTACTTC.

There are many counts of this clonotype. The chain has TRBV6-2 or TRBV6-3 and TRBJ2-7; no clear D. This CDR3 region has 12 residues. Germline CDR1 MNHEY, CDR2 SVGEGT. V was shortened by 5 bases and J by 7 bases, with 12 bases between the two germline ends. The CDR3 loop reads CASSDAYGEQYF. For the CDR3, the DNA is TGTGCCAGCAGTGACGCCTACGGTGAGCAGTACTTC.

This clonotype was observed at least ten times. This may stem from a read error, because a much larger clone lies one nucleotide away. The rearrangement links TRBV28 to TRBJ1-1; the D is unclear. The length of the CDR3 is 14 residues. From germline, CDR1 is MDHEN and CDR2 SYDVKM. The CDR3 nucleotides read TGTGCCAGCAGTTTAACCAGCGCGAACACTGAAGCTCTCTTT. This encodes CASSLTSANTEALF.

The V and J genes are TRBV5-1 and TRBJ1-1; the D gene is possibly TRBD1 (6 bases). Looked up from germline, CDR1 is SGHRS and CDR2 is YFSETQ. V was trimmed by 0 bases and J by 2 bases, leaving 17 bases between them. The CDR3 loop spans 17 amino acids. The DNA of the CDR3 is TGCGCCAGCAGCTTGGACCGCCGGGGGGCCCCTAACACTGAAGCTTTCTTT. This encodes CASSLDRRGAPNTEAFF.

This clonotype was seen ten or more times. Since a much larger clone is just one base distant, this may be a read error. CDR3 bases: TGTGCCAGCAGTGAAGAGGAGACCCAGTACTTC. This gives the protein CASSEEETQYF. The J gene is TRBJ2-5, the V gene TRBV2, with D unresolved. Germline values: CDR1 SNHLY, CDR2 FYNNEI. CDR3 size: 11 residues. V gave up 1 base and J gave up 5 bases, with 2 bases separating them.

Ten or more counts support this clonotype. This chain uses TRBV11-1 with TRBJ2-7; D is perhaps TRBD2 (5 bases). The CDR3 loop spans 15 amino acids. Looked up from germline, CDR1 is SGHAT and CDR2 is FQDESV (reference sequence). V lost 2 bases and J lost 0, with 11 bases in between. CDR3 bases: TGTGCCAGCAGCTTAAGCGGATTCGTCTCCTACGAGCAGTACTTC. It is translated as CASSLSGFVSYEQYF.

Ten or more counts support this clonotype. The genes are TRBV18 and TRBJ1-2, with D perhaps matching TRBD1 (6 bases). The CDR3 covers 14 residues. V lost 3 bases and J 3 bases, leaving 11 bases between the germline ends. CDR1 is KGHSH and CDR2 is LQKENI in the germline V gene. The CDR3 nucleotides read TGTGCCAGCTCACCTCAGCCAGGGGACTATGGCTACACCTTC. Translated, it gives CASSPQPGDYGYTF.